The source of this T cell receptor (beta chain) is a study of T cells after posttransplantation cyclophosphamide (dated by TCRdb to the mid-2010s). Regarding the research as a whole: T cell repertoire reconstitution was tracked by TRB sequencing after myeloablative bone marrow transplantation in which posttransplantation cyclophosphamide was used as GVHD prophylaxis. Blood from all 35 or so PTCy patients with 1-year posttransplant specimens was subjected to TRB sequencing. Because TRA and TRB clonality correlated tightly in roughly ten samples, later TCR analyses were limited to TRB. Public TRB sequences were searched against a database of over 3,000 sequences associated with responses to pathogens, tumor antigens, self-antigens and alloantigens. Samples from around 40 PTCy-treated patients and fewer than 20 related bone marrow donors of those patients were subjected to antigen receptor sequencing. In 3 patients, up to roughly 3 additional blood samples taken between 2 and 5.2 years after transplant also underwent TRB sequencing, as did pretransplant blood from a handful of patients. General conclusions and limits of the study: The TRB repertoires of T cells infiltrating skin or the GI tract showed only limited overlap with the TRB repertoires found in blood. At 1-2 months, donor-recipient similarity was low but rose over the first year, and the later blood repertoires were often dominated by donor CD8+ memory clones. Across the 45 to 55 patients, TRB clonality was highly associated with recipient CMV seropositivity and CMV reactivation, and diversity with PTCy was similar to that in the CNI/methotrexate controls.

With regard to this clone: No antigen is known for it. Qualities for individual bases were not recorded, and no much larger clone is one base off.

TRB sequencing used genomic DNA with the immunoSEQ assay at survey resolution or the hsTCRB kit. The original pipeline was this. Initial read processing used immunoSEQ software, and repertoire analyses used the LymphoSeq R package. Clonality was computed as 1 minus normalized Shannon entropy; Gini coefficient was also calculated for each TRB dataset. To infer phenotypes in unsorted samples, TRB sequences from sorted subsets of the recipient or donor were mapped onto the unsorted samples of the same recipient. Entries here come from immuneACCESS through TCRdb and include only in-frame sequences with V and J called. Some clones fail to appear in such tables; in the studies checked, an unresolved V gene covers under half of the shortfall, and the cause of the remainder is unknown. V and J calls and clone size are those listed in that table; D and trimming were worked out from the DNA. This sample holds 20,000 or so clones; less than 90% were observed only once. The top ten clonotypes cover 9.5% to 13% of the sample.

Interpreted using the paper, the treatment or condition label stands for: high-dose cyclophosphamide on days +3 and +4 as single-agent GVHD prophylaxis. PTCy patients received busulfan and fludarabine conditioning, a related or unrelated marrow graft, and cyclophosphamide on days +3 and +4. The PTCy-treated patients were enrolled in a prospective multi-institutional clinical trial. Peripheral blood and bone marrow mononuclear cells were isolated by Ficoll-Hypaque density centrifugation and were cryopreserved. The TCR comes from a female patient under 45 who received an allogeneic stem cell transplant from an unrelated donor, was CMV-positive, and had no GVHD. Because of the transplant, the T cells may be the graft donor's rather than the patient's own. Here the sequenced sample was PBMCs, taken after allogeneic stem cell transplant with posttransplant cyclophosphamide.

The sequenced DNA: TGTGCCAGCACCCCGGACTTCTCCTACGAGCAGTACTTC. The resulting protein is CASTPDFSYEQYF. Recombination linked TRBV2 to TRBJ2-7, with TRBD2 tentatively as D gene (5 bases match). The germline V gene supplies CDR1 SNHLY and CDR2 FYNNEI. Counted from cysteine to phenylalanine, this CDR3 has 13 amino acids. Only CDR3 DNA is held: 39 bases, read in frame from base 1. V gives up 7 bases and J gives up 0 bases, and the segment between their germline ends measures 10 bases.